This T cell receptor beta chain was captured by sequencing in a study of cytomegalovirus exposure and HLA in healthy donors (dated by TCRdb to 2016 to 2017). Regarding the complete study: According to an earlier analysis of 587 of the donors, about 179 million T cells yielded 90 million to 130 million unique TCR beta sequences and 276 Gb of sequence data. An early release covering 550 to 650 HLA-typed donors comprised roughly 300 gigabases of sequencing data and around 80 million unique TCR sequences. Of the approximately 400 genotyped donors, about 84% fell in the genetic ancestry cluster associated with self-reported Caucasian donors. The study aimed to test whether cataloging public T cell receptors could reveal signatures of past pathogen exposure. The study profiled the T cell repertoires of about 640 subjects by immunosequencing and related them to cytomegalovirus serostatus. Along with the approximately 700-subject first cohort, a separate validation cohort of over a hundred different subjects was used. High-throughput TCR immunosequencing, statistical association of individual TCRs with disease status, and machine learning were combined to predict cytomegalovirus infection status. A later analysis re-examined previously published TCR beta repertoires from over 500 donors and added high-resolution HLA genotyping to investigate patterns of TCR occurrence. Rather than drawing on any new phenotypic data, the later analysis identified candidate immune exposures from TCR beta sequences and the way those sequences occurred across donors. In an earlier analysis of 587 of the donors, high-throughput TCR beta sequencing was used to judge whether each TCR beta V gene segment behaved as functional or pseudogenic. Alongside the repertoire data, information on donor age, sex, ethnicity and CMV serostatus was compiled. Genome-wide SNP genotypes for about 55% of the roughly 670 donors were used in a later genetic analysis, which treated that subset as a discovery cohort. Every discovery cohort repertoire had been produced on one sequencing platform. HLA typing included class I and class II loci at four-digit resolution. The number of typed donors differed by locus: about 620-640 for A, B, C, DRB1 and DQB1; some 540 for DQA1; about 600 for DPA1; and approximately 450 for DPB1. Five DR-DQ haplotypes were treated as single units for association and clustering because of strong linkage in the cohort. On average, around 240,000 unique TCR beta nucleotide sequences were sequenced per donor among 398 genotyped donors of the cohort, with roughly 18% of those sequences being non-productive. The full study reports these points: Strong co-occurrence of HLA alleles, especially DR and DQ, made assigning TCR associations to individual alleles difficult. The earlier analysis of almost 600 of the donors excluded approximately 15 rarely observed V segments, including chromosome 9 orphons, because counts were too low. Across donors, most TCR sequences were observed very rarely, whereas some public TCRs were present in many individuals. The classifier was reported to diagnose cytomegalovirus status with high specificity and sensitivity in both the original and validation cohorts. According to the authors, the approach could potentially be generalized to other disease states and immunological phenotypes. Roughly uniform sequencing depth across donors was assumed in presence/absence analyses, although this assumption may not hold. Most CMV-associated TCR beta chains appeared to be HLA-restricted in a later analysis, and the HLA associations seemed to be driven largely by CMV exposure. An earlier analysis of approximately 530 of the donors showed that most TCR beta V segments appeared in productive rearrangements either about 90% or about 30% of the time, which broadly matched IMGT annotations. In a later analysis, several top co-occurrence clusters were reported to appear linked to parvovirus B19, influenza, CMV and Epstein-Barr virus. A later analysis found that TCR association rates varied across HLA loci, with DRB1 alleles showing the most associated TCRs and HLA-C alleles the fewest. Compared with the roughly 700-donor mean, donors in an Asian-associated ancestry cluster had fewer N-insertions in productive TCRs, according to a later genetic analysis. The study gave a list of 150 to 200 TCR beta chains associated with cytomegalovirus. Because HLA typing was missing for some donors at each locus, association tests included only the typed subset. In a later analysis, HLA-associated TCR beta chains were found to be more clonally expanded and to have lower generation probabilities than equally common non-associated chains. Correlated functional status among segregating V segments might reflect linkage disequilibrium, but an unknown experimental factor could not be ruled out. Only TCR beta chains were sequenced in this cohort, and the absence of alpha or paired-chain data limited detectable features. Three of the identified cytomegalovirus-associated TCR beta chains were confirmed in vitro to be specific for cytomegalovirus antigens. The sequencing pipeline was judged likely to have produced a cluster of highly shared sequence variants as a technical artifact. A further reported finding was that TCR beta sequences accurately predicted the HLA-A and HLA-B alleles for most subjects in the first cohort. For the cohort, immune exposure information was limited to CMV serostatus. In a later genetic analysis, a missense DCLRE1C variant was associated with V-gene and J-gene trimming of TCR beta chains, and the association was replicated in an independent cohort. Specific HLA alleles were associated with 16,951 TCR beta sequences at a false discovery rate of 0.05 in a later analysis.

In total, fewer than 750 healthy bone marrow donors made up the cohort. All cohort members were sampled while nominally healthy, although unrecorded immune exposures were likely present. The donor was CMV seronegative and belonged to the group of 350 to 400 seronegative cohort members. A peripheral blood sample was provided by each donor, and peripheral blood mononuclear cells were used for TCR beta sequencing. The Qiagen DNeasy Blood Extraction Kit was used to extract genomic DNA from the blood cell samples. The protocol used for the library was the immunoSEQ multiplex PCR assay. For the multiplex PCR, a mixture combining 60 forward primers for TCR Vbeta segments and 13 reverse primers for TCR Jbeta segments was used. The CDR3 region of rearranged TCR beta genes was amplified from genomic DNA with a multiplex PCR assay. The Illumina HiSeq System was used to sequence the amplified TCR beta libraries as 87-base-pair reads. The authors' pipeline ran thus. A later analysis tallied about 77 million unique TCR beta chains across the approximately 670 repertoires, and about 10 million of those chains were shared by two or more donors. To remove PCR and sequencing errors, raw reads were error-corrected and collapsed into unique sequences using a nearest-neighbor algorithm that merged closely related sequences. Alignment of CDR3 sequences to IMGT reference sequences was used to assign V, D and J gene segments. For a sequence to be retained, at least a six-nucleotide match to both a V gene segment and a J gene segment was required. A rearrangement counted as productive if the CDR3 had no stop codons and remained in frame with V and J, and every other rearrangement counted as non-productive. CDR3 was defined according to IMGT convention as the region running from the second conserved V-encoded cysteine to the conserved J-encoded phenylalanine. Sequences without an unambiguous match to a single V gene segment were excluded from the earlier analysis of about 600 of the donors. An earlier analysis of roughly 590 of the donors called V segments functional above 56.7% productive rearrangements and segregating when the between-donor standard deviation exceeded 5%. A statistical classification framework was built for diagnosing cytomegalovirus status from the catalog of TCR beta chain sequences. A later analysis assigned V and J genes by comparing TCR nucleotide sequences with IMGT/GENE-DB human TR gene sequences. In a later analysis, CDR3 sequences and most-parsimonious VDJ recombination scenarios were assigned using the TCRdist pipeline. A later analysis defined each TCR beta chain by its CDR3 amino acid sequence plus V-gene family, and excluded reads lacking a unique V-gene family. In a later analysis, fewer than 600 highly shared, low-generation-probability nucleotide sequences were removed to address suspected cross-contamination and a sequencing artifact. In a later analysis, a clonal expansion index for each public chain was calculated from normalized within-repertoire ranks of inferred template counts. In a later analysis, generation probabilities were computed with a VDJ recombination model fitted to out-of-frame rearrangements, and the resulting probabilities were checked against IGoR. In a later analysis, TCR-TCR, TCR-HLA and TCR-CMV co-occurrence was scored with hypergeometric tests, and a repertoire-size bias correction was applied to TCR pairs. A later analysis estimated false discovery rates by permuting HLA or CMV assignments 20 times. In a later analysis, co-occurring TCRs were grouped with DBSCAN, and TCRdist sequence similarity was added when clustering was performed within HLA-allele-positive subsets. Repertoires with fewer than 30,000 or more than 120,000 public chains were left out of co-occurrence clustering, as were five repertoires with anomalous nucleotide sharing. In TCRdb, the immuneACCESS table is reduced to in-frame sequences with V and J assigned. These tables do not hold every clone; where another copy was compared, an unresolved V gene accounts for under half, and the others remain unexplained. D and trimming come from the DNA, and the V and J calls and clone size come from that table. The sample yields around 130,000 clones; 83% were counted once. Jointly, the top ten make up 1.2% of the sample.

Only one count was recorded for this clone. Its antigen is currently not known. Per-nucleotide qualities are absent, and no much larger clonotype sits a single base away. Sequenced: PBMCs. The clonotype comes from a girl aged 2-10 years in good health and CMV-seronegative.

The DNA is TGTGCCAGCAGTTACCAGGGGTCCTACGAGCAGTACTTC. Translated, it gives CASSYQGSYEQYF. The rearrangement joined TRBV6-5 to TRBJ2-7; a tentative D match to TRBD1 spans 6 bases. A distance of 6 bases separates the germline ends of V and J, which lose 2 bases and 1 base respectively. Counted from cysteine to phenylalanine, this CDR3 has 13 amino acids. Just CDR3 DNA is preserved here, 39 bases in frame from base 1. CDR1 and CDR2, per the germline V gene, are MNHEY and SVGAGI.